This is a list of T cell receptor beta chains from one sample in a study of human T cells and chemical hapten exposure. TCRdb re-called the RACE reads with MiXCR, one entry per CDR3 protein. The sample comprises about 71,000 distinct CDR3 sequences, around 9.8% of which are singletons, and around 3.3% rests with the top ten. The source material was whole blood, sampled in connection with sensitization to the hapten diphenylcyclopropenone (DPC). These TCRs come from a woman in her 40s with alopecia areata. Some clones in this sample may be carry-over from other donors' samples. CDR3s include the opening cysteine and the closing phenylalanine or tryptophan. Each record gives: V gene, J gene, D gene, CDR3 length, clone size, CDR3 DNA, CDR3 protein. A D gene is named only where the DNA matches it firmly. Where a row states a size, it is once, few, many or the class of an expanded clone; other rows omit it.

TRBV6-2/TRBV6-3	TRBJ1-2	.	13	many	TGTGCCAGCAGCGCTTCCGGGTACTATGGCTACACCTTC	CASSASGYYGYTF
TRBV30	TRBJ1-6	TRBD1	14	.	TGTGCCTGGAGCGCACGACAGGGGCACTCACCCCTCCACTTT	CAWSARQGHSPLHF
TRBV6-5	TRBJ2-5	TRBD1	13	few	TGTGCCAGCGCATCCGGGACAGGCGGGGCCCAGTACTTC	CASASGTGGAQYF
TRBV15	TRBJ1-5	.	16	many	TGTGCCACCAGCAGAGTCGAAGGGGACCGCAATCAGCCCCAGCATTTT	CATSRVEGDRNQPQHF
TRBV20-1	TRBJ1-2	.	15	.	TGCAGTGCTAGAGATGTAAGGGCTGGCGTCTATGGCTACACCTTC	CSARDVRAGVYGYTF
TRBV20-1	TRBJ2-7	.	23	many	TGCAGTGCTAGAGATGAACTTCTAGGAAAAGGGCAAGATTTTGGGATGATCACCTACGAGCAGTACTTC	CSARDELLGKGQDFGMITYEQYF
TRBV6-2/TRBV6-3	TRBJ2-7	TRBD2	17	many	TGTGCCAGCAGTTACCCCCCTGGGAGCGGGGGGACCTACGAGCAGTACTTC	CASSYPPGSGGTYEQYF
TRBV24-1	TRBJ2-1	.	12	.	TGTGCCACCAGTGACTTCTACAATGAGCGGTTCTTC	CATSDFYNERFF
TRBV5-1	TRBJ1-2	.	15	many	TGCGCCAGCAGCCCATCGGAGTTTCAACTATATGGCTACACCTTC	CASSPSEFQLYGYTF
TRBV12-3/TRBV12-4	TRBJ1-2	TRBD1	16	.	TGTGCCAGCAGTTTAAGGGACAGTTGGAACTTCTATGGCTACACCTTC	CASSLRDSWNFYGYTF
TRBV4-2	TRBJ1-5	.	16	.	TGTACCAGCAGCCAAGGCGTGGGGGCCCTAAATCAGCCCCAGCATTTT	CTSSQGVGALNQPQHF
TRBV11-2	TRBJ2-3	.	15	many	TGTGCCAGCAGCGCTTACGACAGATTCACAGATACGCAGTATTTT	CASSAYDRFTDTQYF
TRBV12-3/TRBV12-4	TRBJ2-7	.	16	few	TGTGCCAGCAGTCTTGCGATCGGGCCGAAGTCCTACGAGCAGTACTTC	CASSLAIGPKSYEQYF
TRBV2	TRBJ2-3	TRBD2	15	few	TGTGCCAGCAGTGACGGACTAGCGGGGCCAGATACGCAGTATTTT	CASSDGLAGPDTQYF
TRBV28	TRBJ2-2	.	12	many	TGTGCCAGCAGCCCCAGGGCCGGGGAGCTGTTTTTT	CASSPRAGELFF